This TCR beta chain emerged from a study of OX40 agonist ivuxolimab in advanced cancers. Germline CDR1 reads MNHEY; CDR2 reads SVGAGI. CDR3 length: 14 residues. With 7 bases removed from V and 5 bases from J, the gap between germline ends came to 15 bases. Clones were read by immunoSEQ multiplex PCR, and TCRdb kept only the in-frame ones, dropping some. The data show some 80,000 clones, with around 94% seen just once and approximately 20% held by the top ten. This clone has just one count. This TCR derives from an adult with an advanced solid tumor such as melanoma, head and neck, liver or kidney cancer. The sample was CD4+ or CD8+ T cells sorted from blood, taken in a trial of the OX40 agonist ivuxolimab. The chain recombines TRBV6-5 with TRBJ1-5; D is undetermined. CDR3 loop: CASTLKGGDQPQHF. CDR3 in DNA: TGTGCCAGCACCCTGAAGGGCGGCGATCAGCCCCAGCATTTT.